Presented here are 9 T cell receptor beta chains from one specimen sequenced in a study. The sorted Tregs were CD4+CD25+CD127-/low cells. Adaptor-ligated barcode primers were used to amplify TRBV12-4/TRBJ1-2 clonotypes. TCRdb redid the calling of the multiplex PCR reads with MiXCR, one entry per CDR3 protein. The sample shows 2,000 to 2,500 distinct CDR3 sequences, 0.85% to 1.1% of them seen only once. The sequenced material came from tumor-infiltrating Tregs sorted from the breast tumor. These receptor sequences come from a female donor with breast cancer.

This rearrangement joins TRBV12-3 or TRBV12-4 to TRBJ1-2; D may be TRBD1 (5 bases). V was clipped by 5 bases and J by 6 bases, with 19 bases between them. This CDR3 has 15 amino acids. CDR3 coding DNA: TGTGCCAGCAGTCCAGTAGATCGACAGATTAATGGCTACACCTTC. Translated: CASSPVDRQINGYTF.

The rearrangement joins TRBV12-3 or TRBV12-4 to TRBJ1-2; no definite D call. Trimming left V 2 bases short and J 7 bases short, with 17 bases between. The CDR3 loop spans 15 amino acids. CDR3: CASSLKVGPPIGYTF. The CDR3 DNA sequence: TGTGCCAGCAGTTTAAAGGTCGGCCCTCCTATTGGCTACACCTTC.

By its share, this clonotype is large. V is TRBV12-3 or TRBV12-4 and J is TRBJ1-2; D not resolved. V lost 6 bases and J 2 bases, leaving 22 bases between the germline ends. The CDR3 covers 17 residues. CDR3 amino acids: CASRQRGDLSTNYGYTF. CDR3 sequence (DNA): TGTGCCAGCAGACAACGTGGAGATCTAAGTACCAACTATGGCTACACCTTC.

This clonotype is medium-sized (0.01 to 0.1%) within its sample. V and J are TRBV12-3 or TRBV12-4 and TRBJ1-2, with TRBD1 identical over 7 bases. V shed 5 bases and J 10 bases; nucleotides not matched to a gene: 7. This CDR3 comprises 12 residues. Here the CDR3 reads CASSPSTGIYTF. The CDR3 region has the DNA TGTGCCAGCAGTCCGTCGACAGGGATCTACACCTTC.

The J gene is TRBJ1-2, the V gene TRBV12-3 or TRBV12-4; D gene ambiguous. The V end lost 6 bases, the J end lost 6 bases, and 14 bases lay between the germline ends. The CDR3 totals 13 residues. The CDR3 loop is CASSQDEYNGYTF. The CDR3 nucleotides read TGTGCCAGCAGCCAAGATGAATACAATGGCTACACCTTC.

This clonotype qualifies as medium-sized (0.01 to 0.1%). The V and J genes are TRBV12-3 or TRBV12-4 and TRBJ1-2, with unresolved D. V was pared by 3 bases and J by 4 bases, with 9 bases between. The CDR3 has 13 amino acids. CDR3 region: CASSFRSSYGYTF. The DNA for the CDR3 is TGTGCCAGCAGTTTCCGGTCGTCCTATGGCTACACCTTC.

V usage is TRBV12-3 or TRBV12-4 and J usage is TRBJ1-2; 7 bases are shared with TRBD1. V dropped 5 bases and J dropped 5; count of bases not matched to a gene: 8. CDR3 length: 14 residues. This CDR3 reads CASSPDRVTYGYTF. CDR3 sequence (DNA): TGTGCCAGCAGTCCCGACAGGGTGACGTATGGCTACACCTTC.

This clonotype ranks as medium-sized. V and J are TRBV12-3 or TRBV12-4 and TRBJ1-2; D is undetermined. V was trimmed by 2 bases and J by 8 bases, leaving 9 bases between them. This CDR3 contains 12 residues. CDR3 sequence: CASSLMGVGYTF. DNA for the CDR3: TGTGCCAGCAGTTTAATGGGAGTCGGCTACACCTTC.

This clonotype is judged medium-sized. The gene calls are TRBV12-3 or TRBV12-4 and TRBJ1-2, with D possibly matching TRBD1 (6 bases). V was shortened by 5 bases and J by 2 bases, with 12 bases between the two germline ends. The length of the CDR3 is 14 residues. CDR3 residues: CASSTLDRNYGYTF. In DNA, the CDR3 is TGTGCCAGCAGTACCCTGGACAGAAACTATGGCTACACCTTC.